Shown below are 31 T cell receptor beta chains from a single sample sequenced in a study of human T cells and chemical hapten exposure. TCRdb processed the RACE reads anew with MiXCR; each CDR3 protein has one entry. The repertoire consists of some 120,000 distinct CDR3 sequences, with around 10% occurring once and the leading ten covering just over 1.4%. Time point meaning: patch test 1, 2 weeks after DPC sensitization. Treatment specified: therapeutic diphenylcyclopropenone sensitization with weekly scalp DPC. Sample: whole blood, taken in connection with sensitization to the hapten diphenylcyclopropenone (DPC). These receptors were obtained from a woman aged 45-65 years with alopecia areata. Some clones in this sample may be carry-over from other donors' samples.

As regards this clonotype: A much larger clone differs from this one at a single base, so this may be a read error. The V gene is TRBV6-5, the J gene TRBJ1-1; no reliable D call. Trimming stripped 5 bases from V and 0 bases from J, with 10 bases between. This CDR3 region has 14 residues. Germline lookup yields CDR1 MNHEY and CDR2 SVGAGI. CDR3 sequence: CASSNEFMNTEAFF. The CDR3 bases are TGTGCCAGCAGTAACGAGTTTATGAACACTGAAGCTTTCTTT.

This clonotype has just a few counts. The chain couples TRBV28 to TRBJ1-5; TRBD1 is a possible D gene (6 bases). The CDR3 sequence is 17 residues long. Trimming cost V 6 bases and J 7 bases, with 25 bases left between them. Per the germline V gene, CDR1 is MDHEN and CDR2 is SYDVKM. The CDR3 here is CASRPPGLRGAQQPQHF. The DNA for the CDR3 is TGTGCCAGCAGACCTCCCGGCCTCCGGGGGGCCCAACAGCCCCAGCATTTT.

J is TRBJ2-3 and V is TRBV7-2, with 9 bases fitting TRBD2. The length of the CDR3 is 16 residues. Trimming at V came to 1 base and at J to 0 bases, leaving 2 bases not matched to a gene. The germline CDR1 and CDR2 sequences are SGHTA and FQGNSA. CDR3 in DNA: TGTGCCAGCAGCTTAGGACTAGCGGCCAGCACAGATACGCAGTATTTT. Translation: CASSLGLAASTDTQYF.

The V and J genes are TRBV11-2 and TRBJ2-4, with D perhaps assigned TRBD1 or TRBD2 (5 bases each). The CDR3 extends over 14 amino acids. CDR1 and CDR2 from the germline V gene are SGHAT and FQNNGV. V lost 3 bases and J lost 9, with 15 bases in between. This CDR3 reads CASSFGHLGSIQYF. The CDR3 DNA is TGTGCCAGCAGCTTCGGACATCTAGGGAGCATTCAGTACTTC. Together with reference TRBV11-2 and TRBJ2-4, the CDR3 gives the full variable domain: EAGVAQSPRYKIIEKRQSVAFWCNPISGHATLYWYQQILGQGPKLLIQFQNNGVVDDSQLPKDRFSAERLKGVDSTLKIQPAKLEDSAVYLCASSFGHLGSIQYFGAGTRLSVL.

V usage is TRBV4-3 and J usage is TRBJ1-6; D ambiguous. The ends were cut back, 0 bases at V and 7 bases at J, with 10 bases in the middle. The CDR3 consists of 15 residues. CDR1 is LGHNA, CDR2 YSLEER, per germline. The CDR3 here is CASSQELPSNSPLHF. CDR3 coding DNA: TGCGCCAGCAGCCAAGAACTCCCAAGCAATTCACCCCTCCACTTT.

This clonotype was recorded a few times. The chain links TRBV20-1 to TRBJ1-5; D is uncertain. Germline values: CDR1 DFQATT, CDR2 SNEGSKA (reference sequence). CDR3 length: 12 residues. V was cut by 0 bases and J by 4 bases, with 4 bases left in between. The CDR3 loop reads CSAREANQPQHF. The CDR3, as DNA: TGCAGTGCTAGAGAGGCTAATCAGCCCCAGCATTTT.

The V and J genes are TRBV5-1 and TRBJ2-3; the match to TRBD2 covers 8 bases. Trimming took 2 bases from V and 5 from J; bases not matched to a gene: 4. There are 14 residues in the CDR3. Germline lookup yields CDR1 SGHRS and CDR2 YFSETQ. CDR3 amino acids: CASSLQREKDTQYF. CDR3 nucleotides: TGCGCCAGCAGCTTACAGCGGGAGAAAGATACGCAGTATTTT.

The V gene is TRBV5-6, the J gene TRBJ2-5; no definite D call. V was pared by 1 base and J by 5 bases, with 9 bases between. The CDR3 has 13 residues. Germline V gives CDR1 SGHDT, CDR2 YYEEEE. The CDR3 bases are TGTGCCAGCAGCTTGAGCGTCGCGGAGACCCAGTACTTC. Translating gives CASSLSVAETQYF.

The J gene is TRBJ2-2, the V gene TRBV28; 10 positions agree with TRBD2. The germline V gene has CDR1 MDHEN and CDR2 SYDVKM. The V gene end was trimmed by 5 bases and the J gene end by 0 bases; junction bases not matched to a gene: 6. The CDR3 sequence is 17 residues long. This CDR3 reads CASSQREGNANTGELFF. In DNA, the CDR3 is TGTGCCAGCAGTCAGCGGGAGGGCAACGCGAACACCGGGGAGCTGTTTTTT.

This clonotype was found many times. V is TRBV4-3 and J is TRBJ2-5; weak D call: TRBD1 (5 bases). The ends were cut back, 1 base at V and 2 bases at J, with 26 bases in the middle. The CDR3 has 20 residues. Germline CDR1 reads LGHNA; CDR2 reads YSLEER. This chain's CDR3 is CASSQGFQGRRRPPQETQYF. CDR3 in DNA: TGCGCCAGCAGCCAAGGTTTTCAGGGTCGTCGTCGGCCTCCGCAAGAGACCCAGTACTTC.

The V call is TRBV7-7, the J call TRBJ2-5; 8 bases agree with TRBD1. The germline V gene encodes CDR1 SSHAT and CDR2 FNYEAQ (reference sequence). The CDR3 contains 14 residues. The V segment lost 4 bases and the J segment 5 bases; nucleotides outside the gene matches: 6. The CDR3 DNA reads TGTGCCAGCAGCTCCAACAGGGGGACGGAGACCCAGTACTTC. Its protein is CASSSNRGTETQYF.

For this clonotype: Germline and junction disagree at one end, which may indicate a read error. The V gene is TRBV7-9, the J gene TRBJ1-4; D is perhaps TRBD1 (6 bases). The CDR3 sequence is 13 residues long. Germline V gives CDR1 SEHNR, CDR2 FQNEAQ (reference sequence). The CDR3 loop is CVSSLGTPEKLFF. In nucleotides, the CDR3 is TGTGTCAGCAGCTTAGGGACACCTGAAAAACTGTTTTTT.

This clonotype was counted a few times. The chain employs TRBV18 and TRBJ2-2, with D perhaps TRBD1 (5 bases). The CDR3 totals 16 residues. CDR1 and CDR2 (germline): KGHSH, LQKENI. V gave up 0 bases and J gave up 0 bases, with 8 bases separating them. The chain's CDR3 is CASSPPQGPNTGELFF. CDR3 sequence (DNA): TGTGCCAGCTCACCACCCCAGGGCCCGAACACCGGGGAGCTGTTTTTT.

This clonotype was counted at least ten times. The chain recombines TRBV5-1 with TRBJ1-4; 8 nucleotides align to TRBD1. The germline CDR1 and CDR2 sequences are SGHRS and YFSETQ. The junction had 8 bases not matched to a gene; V was cut back by 7 bases and J by 3 bases. The CDR3 consists of 15 residues. The CDR3 here is CASGGQGAANEKLFF. The CDR3 region has the DNA TGCGCCAGCGGAGGACAGGGCGCGGCTAATGAAAAACTGTTTTTT.

The V and J genes are TRBV6-5 and TRBJ2-7; 7 bases are a match to TRBD2. Trimming at V came to 0 bases and at J to 5 bases, leaving 7 bases not matched to a gene. The CDR3 has 15 residues. Germline CDR1 is MNHEY and CDR2 is SVGAGI. CDR3: CASSYSGGGLDEQYF. The CDR3 nucleotides read TGTGCCAGCAGTTACTCGGGGGGGGGTCTAGACGAGCAGTACTTC.

This clonotype has ten or more counts. This chain links TRBV28 with TRBJ1-1, with D uncertain. The CDR3 extends over 12 amino acids. Germline CDR1 MDHEN, CDR2 SYDVKM. V was pared by 5 bases and J by 6 bases, with 10 bases between. The CDR3 spells CASSPIISEAFF. In nucleotides, the CDR3 is TGTGCCAGCAGTCCAATTATATCTGAAGCTTTCTTT.

This clonotype showed up many times. The chain has TRBV7-8 and TRBJ1-3; D not certain. CDR3 length equals 13 residues. Germline CDR1 reads SGHVS; CDR2 reads FQNEAQ. V was clipped by 1 base and J by 8 bases, with 9 bases between them. The CDR3 is CASSLGWGDTIYF. The CDR3 DNA reads TGTGCCAGCAGCTTAGGATGGGGAGACACCATATATTTT.

This clonotype was counted at least ten times. The chain uses TRBV7-6 and TRBJ2-6; D may be TRBD1 or TRBD2 (5 bases each). CDR3 length: 17 residues. The V gene lost 6 bases and the J gene lost 0 bases, with 15 bases spanning the gap. The germline V gene has CDR1 SGHVS and CDR2 FNYEAQ. CDR3 DNA sequence: TGTGCCAGCAGTCGGGACGGACCCCTCTCTGGGGCCAACGTCCTGACTTTC. Amino acid sequence: CASSRDGPLSGANVLTF.

This clonotype showed up just a few times. The chain recombines TRBV14 with TRBJ2-1; no definite D call. The V end was cut by 2 bases, the J end by 16 bases, with 18 bases between. CDR1 and CDR2 from the germline V gene are SGHDN and FVKESK. The CDR3 has 13 amino acids. The CDR3 DNA sequence: TGTGCCAGCAGCCAACGCCCCGCGGTAGCCCTCTTCTTC. This sequence encodes CASSQRPAVALFF.

This chain links TRBV18 with TRBJ1-1; D is undetermined. The CDR3 contains 11 residues. Germline CDR1 KGHSH, CDR2 LQKENI. Trimming shortened V by 3 bases and J by 4 bases, and 3 bases separated the two germline ends. The CDR3 region is CASSPATEAFF. The CDR3, as DNA: TGTGCCAGCTCACCGGCCACTGAAGCTTTCTTT.

This clonotype was counted between two and nine times. This chain uses TRBV4-1 with TRBJ1-4; 8 bases fit TRBD1. Germline-derived CDR1 and CDR2 are MGHRA and YSYEKL. Losses at the gene ends were 6 bases for V and 4 bases for J; bases not matched to a gene: 13. The CDR3 sequence is 17 residues long. In DNA form, the CDR3 reads TGCGCCAGCAGTTCTACAGGGGGTAGTGCTCTTAATGAAAAACTGTTTTTT. Residues: CASSSTGGSALNEKLFF.

The chain carries TRBV20-1 and TRBJ1-6, with D tentatively TRBD1 (6 bases). CDR1 DFQATT and CDR2 SNEGSKA come from the germline V gene (reference sequence). This CDR3 has 15 amino acids. The V gene lost 3 bases and the J gene lost 7 bases, with 16 bases spanning the gap. CDR3 protein: CSASVSGGRNSPLHF. The DNA of the CDR3 is TGCAGTGCTAGTGTATCCGGGGGGCGGAATTCACCCCTCCACTTT.

This clonotype appeared a few times. The genes are TRBV6-5 and TRBJ2-3; 10 bases match TRBD2. V lost 5 bases and J lost 4; bases outside the gene matches: 6. The CDR3 has 15 residues. Germline CDR1 reads MNHEY; CDR2 reads SVGAGI. CDR3 protein: CASSPAGGPADTQYF. CDR3 coding DNA: TGTGCCAGCAGTCCAGCGGGAGGGCCAGCAGATACGCAGTATTTT.

This clonotype was counted ten times or more. The J gene is TRBJ2-3, the V gene TRBV11-2; 8 nucleotides line up with TRBD2. CDR1 and CDR2 from the germline V gene are SGHAT and FQNNGV. CDR3 length: 16 residues. After removal of 5 bases from V and 0 bases from J, the junction contained 7 bases not matched to a gene. The CDR3 region is CASSPRGGRSTDTQYF. CDR3 bases: TGTGCCAGCAGCCCCCGGGGGGGCCGGAGCACAGATACGCAGTATTTT.

This clonotype was picked up many times. Here the CDR3 DNA reads TGTGCCAGCAGATTAGGGCAGGACCAGCCCCAGCATTTT. It yields the protein CASRLGQDQPQHF. The chain employs TRBV2 and TRBJ1-5; D unresolved. Germline CDR1 and CDR2: SNHLY and FYNNEI. Trimming took off 6 bases at V and 7 bases at J, with 13 bases between the two ends. The CDR3 is made up of 13 amino acids.

The chain has TRBV6-1 and TRBJ2-2; TRBD1 agrees at 8 bases. The CDR3 totals 14 residues. V dropped 4 bases and J dropped 5; count of bases not matched to a gene: 3. Per the germline V gene, CDR1 is MNHNS and CDR2 is SASEGT. Written as DNA, the CDR3 is TGTGCCAGCAGTGGTAACAGGGGGACCGGGGAGCTGTTTTTT. Its protein is CASSGNRGTGELFF.

CDR3: CASSLRINSYEQYF. Here the CDR3 DNA reads TGTGCCAGCAGCCTACGGATCAATTCCTACGAGCAGTACTTC. The chain uses TRBV7-6 and TRBJ2-7; D not resolved. The germline gives CDR1 SGHVS, CDR2 FNYEAQ. The CDR3 spans 14 residues. V dropped 5 bases and J dropped 1 base, with 12 bases sitting between them.

In its sample, this clonotype was seen many times. The chain has TRBV3-1 and TRBJ1-3, with a tentative D call TRBD1 (6 bases). Germline V gene lookup returns CDR1 LGHDT and CDR2 YNNKEL (reference sequence). V lost 4 bases and J lost 0, with 16 bases in between. The CDR3 spans 17 residues. The CDR3 spells CASSPYGQSSSGNTIYF. Here the CDR3 DNA reads TGTGCCAGCAGCCCGTACGGACAGTCGAGCTCTGGAAACACCATATATTTT. The complete variable domain, with remaining parts taken from reference TRBV3-1 and TRBJ1-3, reads DTAVSQTPKYLVTQMGNDKSIKCEQNLGHDTMYWYKQDSKKFLKIMFSYNNKELIINETVPNRFSPKSPDKAHLNLHINSLELGDSAVYFCASSPYGQSSSGNTIYFGEGSWLTVV.

The genes are TRBV7-2 and TRBJ2-3; no clear D gene. Germline-derived CDR1 and CDR2 are SGHTA and FQGNSA. The V end lost 4 bases, the J end lost 6 bases, and 17 bases lay between the germline ends. The CDR3 runs 15 residues. Written as DNA, the CDR3 is TGTGCCAGCAGCTCCGGTCTTAGTGAGAGGGATACGCAGTATTTT. Residues: CASSSGLSERDTQYF.

This clonotype was recorded once. J is TRBJ2-3 and V is TRBV12-3 or TRBV12-4; D is undetermined. This CDR3 has 10 residues. V lost 5 bases to trimming and J lost 6 bases, with 3 bases between them. The CDR3 sequence is CASSRDTQYF. CDR3 DNA: TGTGCCAGCAGTCGGGATACGCAGTATTTT.

V and J are TRBV5-1 and TRBJ2-3; TRBD1 is a possible D gene (6 bases). Germline V gives CDR1 SGHRS, CDR2 YFSETQ. This CDR3 contains 15 residues. V lost 0 bases, J lost 1 base, and 9 bases lay in between. The CDR3 reads CASSLAQGGTDTQYF. The CDR3, as DNA: TGCGCCAGCAGCTTGGCACAGGGAGGCACAGATACGCAGTATTTT.